What follows are 16 T cell receptor beta chains derived from one specimen sequenced in a study of T cell responses to AZD1222 COVID-19 vaccine. Only in-frame clones appear in the TCRdb table, and some are missing; sequencing was by immunoSEQ multiplex PCR. This sample has about 160,000 clones, with 90% to 95% found just once. The sample was peripheral blood, taken 28 days after the second AZD1222 dose. These receptors were obtained from an adult who received the AZD1222 COVID-19 vaccine.

The rearrangement joins TRBV5-1 to TRBJ1-5; D not certain. Per germline, CDR1 SGHRS and CDR2 YFSETQ. The V and J ends lost 0 bases and 7 bases respectively, with 14 bases between them. CDR3 size: 15 residues. CDR3 region: CASSLVGSPGQPQHF. As DNA, the CDR3 is TGCGCCAGCAGCTTGGTGGGCTCCCCCGGCCAGCCCCAGCATTTT.

The gene calls are TRBV7-8 and TRBJ2-3; possibly TRBD2 for D (6 bases). Germline lookup yields CDR1 SGHVS and CDR2 FQNEAQ. CDR3 length: 14 residues. V dropped 5 bases and J dropped 5 bases, with 14 bases sitting between them. The CDR3 region has the DNA TGTGCCAGCAGCCCCCAGGGACTGGTAGATACGCAGTATTTT. Translating it yields CASSPQGLVDTQYF.

V usage is TRBV6-5 and J usage is TRBJ1-5, with TRBD1 matching over 7 bases. The CDR3 is made up of 15 amino acids. In germline, CDR1 is MNHEY, CDR2 SVGAGI. Germline trimming cut 6 bases from V and 9 bases from J; bases unmatched to any gene: 14. CDR3 in DNA: TGTGCCAGCAGCCCAGACAGGGTGGAGGGTGGGCCCCAGCATTTT. This sequence encodes CASSPDRVEGGPQHF.

The V and J genes are TRBV9 and TRBJ2-2, with D unclear. The germline CDR1 and CDR2 sequences are SGDLS and YYNGEE. V was cut by 0 bases and J by 4 bases, with 10 bases left in between. This CDR3 region has 15 residues. CDR3 DNA: TGTGCCAGCAGCGTAGACGGCGGCTTCACCGGGGAGCTGTTTTTT. This translates into CASSVDGGFTGELFF.

The CDR3 loop reads CATSRDRAGGEQYF. CDR3 in DNA: TGTGCCACCAGCAGAGACAGGGCCGGGGGGGAGCAGTACTTC. The chain recombines TRBV15 with TRBJ2-7, with 7 nucleotides matching TRBD2. Per the germline V gene, CDR1 is LNHNV and CDR2 is YYDKDF (reference sequence). V trimming: 0 bases; J trimming: 7 bases; junction bases outside the gene matches: 6. The CDR3 runs 14 residues.

This clone showed up just once. V gene TRBV11-3 combines with J gene TRBJ2-3; TRBD1 aligns across 10 bases. The ends lost 5 bases at V and 5 bases at J; junction bases unmatched: 16. CDR3 length: 18 amino acids. Per the germline V gene, CDR1 is SGHNT and CDR2 is YENEEA. As DNA, the CDR3 is TGTGCCAGCAGCCTCCAAGGGGACAGGGGCGCGGGGAAAGATACGCAGTATTTT. Its translation is CASSLQGDRGAGKDTQYF.

On this clone itself: Other DNA sequences from this sample encode an identical CDR3 as well. This chain uses TRBV6-5 with TRBJ1-5; TRBD1 aligns across 7 bases. The CDR3 is 13 residues long. CDR1 MNHEY and CDR2 SVGAGI come from the germline V gene. The trim removed 4 bases at V and 4 bases at J, leaving 1 base unmatched. CDR3 DNA sequence: TGTGCCAGCAGTTCACAGGGGAATCAGCCCCAGCATTTT. It codes for CASSSQGNQPQHF.

This clone was seen a handful of times. This chain joins TRBV7-2 and TRBJ1-2; 7 bases are shared with TRBD1. This CDR3 contains 14 residues. V shed 1 base, J shed 8 bases, and the junction held 7 bases outside the gene matches. Germline CDR1 SGHTA, CDR2 FQGNSA. In DNA form, the CDR3 reads TGTGCCAGCAGCTTAGACACAGGGGTTGGGGGCTACACCTTC. It is translated as CASSLDTGVGGYTF.

The chain combines TRBV19 with TRBJ1-2, with 7 bases fitting TRBD1. The CDR3 runs 15 residues. The junction had 8 bases not matched to a gene; V was cut back by 3 bases and J by 4 bases. Germline V CDR1 and CDR2: LNHDA, SQIVND (reference sequence). The CDR3 protein is CASSIRSDRLYGYTF. CDR3 nucleotides: TGTGCCAGTAGTATTCGGTCGGACAGGCTCTATGGCTACACCTTC. The full variable domain, with the rest looked up from reference TRBV19 and TRBJ1-2, is DGGITQSPKYLFRKEGQNVTLSCEQNLNHDAMYWYRQDPGQGLRLIYYSQIVNDFQKGDIAEGYSVSREKKESFPLTVTSAQKNPTAFYLCASSIRSDRLYGYTFGSGTRLTVV.

The chain recombines TRBV2 with TRBJ2-1; D gene ambiguous. This CDR3 spans 11 amino acids. From germline, CDR1 is SNHLY and CDR2 FYNNEI. V lost 8 bases and J lost 9, with 11 bases in between. The CDR3 sequence: CASSKASEQFF. The CDR3 DNA reads as TGTGCCAGCTCCAAAGCCAGTGAGCAGTTCTTC.

This chain links TRBV28 with TRBJ1-5, with D unclear. Germline CDR1 MDHEN, CDR2 SYDVKM. The CDR3 spans 15 residues. V lost 6 bases to trimming and J lost 2 bases, with 14 bases between them. CDR3 sequence reads: CASSLALSRNQPQHF. The CDR3 DNA follows: TGTGCCAGCAGCCTTGCCCTAAGTCGCAATCAGCCCCAGCATTTT.

This chain uses TRBV6-6 with TRBJ2-2; D uncertain. V dropped 6 bases and J dropped 1 base, with 12 bases sitting between them. The CDR3 consists of 15 residues. Looked up from germline, CDR1 is MNHNY and CDR2 is SVGAGI (reference sequence). DNA of the CDR3: TGTGCCAGCAGCCCCCCGACGGGGAACACCGGGGAGCTGTTTTTT. Protein: CASSPPTGNTGELFF.

The chain couples TRBV3-1 (or the pseudogene TRBV3-2) to TRBJ2-4; D gene uncertain. CDR1 LGHDT and CDR2 YNNKEL come from the germline V gene (reference sequence). CDR3 length: 17 residues. V dropped 0 bases and J dropped 9 bases, with 21 bases sitting between them. The chain's CDR3 is CASSQEENGGGGGIQYF. CDR3 nucleotide sequence: TGTGCCAGCAGCCAAGAAGAAAACGGTGGTGGTGGTGGCATTCAGTACTTC.

The chain carries TRBV5-4 and TRBJ1-2, with unresolved D. Deletions cut 4 bases from V and 7 bases from J, with 14 bases between. The CDR3 has 13 residues. From germline, CDR1 is SGHNT and CDR2 YYREEE (reference sequence). CDR3 in DNA: TGTGCCAGCAGCCGAGGAACAGATTTTGGCTACACCTTC. It is translated as CASSRGTDFGYTF.

V usage is TRBV7-9 and J usage is TRBJ1-1; no clear D. Deletions cut 5 bases from V and 5 bases from J, with 12 bases between. Germline V gene lookup returns CDR1 SEHNR and CDR2 FQNEAQ (reference sequence). The CDR3 length is 13 residues. In nucleotides, the CDR3 is TGTGCCAGCAGCGCGGAGGGAGAGACTGAAGCTTTCTTT. The encoded protein is CASSAEGETEAFF.

This chain links TRBV2 with TRBJ1-2; D gene ambiguous. V was clipped by 2 bases and J by 2 bases, with 9 bases between them. The CDR3 runs 14 residues. Germline CDR1 and CDR2: SNHLY and FYNNEI. Written as DNA, the CDR3 is TGTGCCAGCAGTGAACGGGGTACGAACTATGGCTACACCTTC. Translating it yields CASSERGTNYGYTF.